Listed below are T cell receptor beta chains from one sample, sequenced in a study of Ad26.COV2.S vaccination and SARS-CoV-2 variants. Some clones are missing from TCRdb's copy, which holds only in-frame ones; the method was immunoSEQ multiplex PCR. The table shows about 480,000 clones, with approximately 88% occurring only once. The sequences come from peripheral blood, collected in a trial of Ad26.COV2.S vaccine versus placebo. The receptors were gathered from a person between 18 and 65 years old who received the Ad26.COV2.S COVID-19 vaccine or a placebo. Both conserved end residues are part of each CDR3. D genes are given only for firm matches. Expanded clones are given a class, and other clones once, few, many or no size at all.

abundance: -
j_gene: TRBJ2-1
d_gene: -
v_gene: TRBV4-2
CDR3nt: TGTGCCAGCAGCCCAAGAGGCCGCGTCGCGGGTCAGCAGTTCTTC
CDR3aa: CASSPRGRVAGQQFF

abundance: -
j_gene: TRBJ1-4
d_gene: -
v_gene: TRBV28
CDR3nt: TGTGCCAGCAGTTTATCGGGCGGCCGGCTTAATGAAAAACTGTTTTTT
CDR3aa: CASSLSGGRLNEKLFF

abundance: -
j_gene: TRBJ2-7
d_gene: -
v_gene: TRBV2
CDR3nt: TGTGCCAGTGGATGGCAGACCTACGAGCAGTACTTC
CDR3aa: CASGWQTYEQYF

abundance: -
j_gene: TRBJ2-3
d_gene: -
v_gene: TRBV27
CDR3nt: TGTGCCAGCAGTTTAATGACTAGCACAGATACGCAGTATTTT
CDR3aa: CASSLMTSTDTQYF

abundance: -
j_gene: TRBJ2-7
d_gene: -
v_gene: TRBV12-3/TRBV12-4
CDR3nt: TGTGCCAGCAGTTTGACGCTGTCCTACGAGCAGTACTTC
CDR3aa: CASSLTLSYEQYF

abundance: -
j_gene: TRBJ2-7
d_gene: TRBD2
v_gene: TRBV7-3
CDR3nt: TGTGCCAGCAGCCCCGGGGGGTTGGACGAGCAGTACTTC
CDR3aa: CASSPGGLDEQYF

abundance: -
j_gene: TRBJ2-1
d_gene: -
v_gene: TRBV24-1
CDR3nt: TGTGCCACCAGTGAGGAGGGTACGCGAAATGAGCAGTTCTTC
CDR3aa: CATSEEGTRNEQFF

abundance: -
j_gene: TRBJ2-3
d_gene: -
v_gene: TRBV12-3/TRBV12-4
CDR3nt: TGTGCCACCAACGGGGACACAGATACGCAGTATTTT
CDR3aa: CATNGDTDTQYF

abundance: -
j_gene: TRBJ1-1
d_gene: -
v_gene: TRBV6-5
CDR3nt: TGTGCCAGCAGTTACTCCGGGGGGCGCGGCACTGAAGCTTTCTTT
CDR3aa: CASSYSGGRGTEAFF

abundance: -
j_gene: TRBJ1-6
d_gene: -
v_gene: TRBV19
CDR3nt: TGTGCCAGTAGTACTCCCCGGCCACCCGTTCATTCACCCCTCCACTTT
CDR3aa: CASSTPRPPVHSPLHF

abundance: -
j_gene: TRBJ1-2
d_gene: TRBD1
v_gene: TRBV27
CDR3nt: TGTGCCAGCAAACTCCGGGACAGGGACTATGGCTACACCTTC
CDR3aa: CASKLRDRDYGYTF

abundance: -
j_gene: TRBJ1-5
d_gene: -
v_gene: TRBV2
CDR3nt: TGTGCCAGCAAGGCGGGCGGACGTGGGCCCCAGCATTTT
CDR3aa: CASKAGGRGPQHF

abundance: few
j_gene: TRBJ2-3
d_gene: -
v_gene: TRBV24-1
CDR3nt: TGTGCCACCAGTGATTTGCAGGACAGCACAGATACGCAGTATTTT
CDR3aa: CATSDLQDSTDTQYF

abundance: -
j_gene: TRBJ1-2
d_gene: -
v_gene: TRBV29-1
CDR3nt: TGCAGCGTTGCTTTTGCAGGTATAGGTGGCTACACCTTC
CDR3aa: CSVAFAGIGGYTF

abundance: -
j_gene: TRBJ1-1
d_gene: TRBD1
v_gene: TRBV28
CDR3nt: TGTGCCAGCAGTCCCTACGGACAGGGGTTAATGAATACTGAAGCTTTCTTT
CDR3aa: CASSPYGQGLMNTEAFF

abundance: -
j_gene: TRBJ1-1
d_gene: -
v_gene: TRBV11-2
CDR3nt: TGTGCCAGCAGCTTAGATCTGGGCGCTGAAGCTTTCTTT
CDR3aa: CASSLDLGAEAFF

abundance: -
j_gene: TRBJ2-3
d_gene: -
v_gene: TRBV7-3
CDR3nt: TGTGCCAGCAGCCTCCCCGCAGATACGCAGTATTTT
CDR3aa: CASSLPADTQYF

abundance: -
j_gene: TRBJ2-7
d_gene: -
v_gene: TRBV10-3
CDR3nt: TGTGCCATCAGTGTACAACTAGCCTACGAGCAGTACTTC
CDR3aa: CAISVQLAYEQYF

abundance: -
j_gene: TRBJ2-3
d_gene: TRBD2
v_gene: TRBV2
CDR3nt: TGTGCCAGCATAGCGGGAGAGGCGGATACGCAGTATTTT
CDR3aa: CASIAGEADTQYF

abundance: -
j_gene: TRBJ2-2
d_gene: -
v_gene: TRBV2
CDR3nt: TGTGCCAGCAGTGTCCAGGGAGTAAACACCGGGGAGCTGTTTTTT
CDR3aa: CASSVQGVNTGELFF

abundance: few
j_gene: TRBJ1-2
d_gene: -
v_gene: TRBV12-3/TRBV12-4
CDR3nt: TGTGCCAGCAGTACCGGGTTGGACTATGGCTACACCTTC
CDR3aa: CASSTGLDYGYTF

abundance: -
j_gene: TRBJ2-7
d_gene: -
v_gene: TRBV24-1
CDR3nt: TGTGCCACCAGTGATTCACGCCGGGGATCCTACGAGCAGTACTTC
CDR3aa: CATSDSRRGSYEQYF

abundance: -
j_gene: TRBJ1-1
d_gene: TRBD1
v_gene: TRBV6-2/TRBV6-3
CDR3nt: TGTGCCAGCAGTTACACGCCAGGGGGTCGGCTGAACACTGAAGCTTTCTTT
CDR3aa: CASSYTPGGRLNTEAFF

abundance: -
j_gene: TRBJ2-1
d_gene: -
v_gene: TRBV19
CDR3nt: TGTGCCAGTAGTATAGTTCTAGCCAATGAGCAGTTCTTC
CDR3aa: CASSIVLANEQFF

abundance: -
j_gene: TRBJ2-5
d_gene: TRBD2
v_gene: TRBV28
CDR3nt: TGTGCCAGCATATCTAGCGGGAGTGGGCTCCTATACTTC
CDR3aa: CASISSGSGLLYF

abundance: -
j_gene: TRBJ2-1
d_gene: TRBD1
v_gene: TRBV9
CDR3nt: TGTGCCAGCAGCGCCGCCGTCGGGACAGTCAATGAGCAGTTCTTC
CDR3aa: CASSAAVGTVNEQFF

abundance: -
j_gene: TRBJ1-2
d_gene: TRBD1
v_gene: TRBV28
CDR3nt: TGTGCCAGCAGTGTTACAGGGGGCGCCGGCTATGGCTACACCTTC
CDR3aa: CASSVTGGAGYGYTF

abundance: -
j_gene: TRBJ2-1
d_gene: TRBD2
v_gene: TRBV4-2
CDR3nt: TGTGCCAGCAGCCAAGATGTAGGTAGCGGGAAATACAATGAGCAGTTCTTC
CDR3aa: CASSQDVGSGKYNEQFF

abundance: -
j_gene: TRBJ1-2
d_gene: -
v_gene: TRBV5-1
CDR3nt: TGCGCCAGCAGCTTGGGACAGCGAAGCGGCTACACCTTC
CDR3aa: CASSLGQRSGYTF

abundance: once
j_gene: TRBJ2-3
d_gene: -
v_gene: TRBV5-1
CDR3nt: TGCGCCAGCAGCCCTCAGACAGGATCCACAGATACGCAGTATTTT
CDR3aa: CASSPQTGSTDTQYF